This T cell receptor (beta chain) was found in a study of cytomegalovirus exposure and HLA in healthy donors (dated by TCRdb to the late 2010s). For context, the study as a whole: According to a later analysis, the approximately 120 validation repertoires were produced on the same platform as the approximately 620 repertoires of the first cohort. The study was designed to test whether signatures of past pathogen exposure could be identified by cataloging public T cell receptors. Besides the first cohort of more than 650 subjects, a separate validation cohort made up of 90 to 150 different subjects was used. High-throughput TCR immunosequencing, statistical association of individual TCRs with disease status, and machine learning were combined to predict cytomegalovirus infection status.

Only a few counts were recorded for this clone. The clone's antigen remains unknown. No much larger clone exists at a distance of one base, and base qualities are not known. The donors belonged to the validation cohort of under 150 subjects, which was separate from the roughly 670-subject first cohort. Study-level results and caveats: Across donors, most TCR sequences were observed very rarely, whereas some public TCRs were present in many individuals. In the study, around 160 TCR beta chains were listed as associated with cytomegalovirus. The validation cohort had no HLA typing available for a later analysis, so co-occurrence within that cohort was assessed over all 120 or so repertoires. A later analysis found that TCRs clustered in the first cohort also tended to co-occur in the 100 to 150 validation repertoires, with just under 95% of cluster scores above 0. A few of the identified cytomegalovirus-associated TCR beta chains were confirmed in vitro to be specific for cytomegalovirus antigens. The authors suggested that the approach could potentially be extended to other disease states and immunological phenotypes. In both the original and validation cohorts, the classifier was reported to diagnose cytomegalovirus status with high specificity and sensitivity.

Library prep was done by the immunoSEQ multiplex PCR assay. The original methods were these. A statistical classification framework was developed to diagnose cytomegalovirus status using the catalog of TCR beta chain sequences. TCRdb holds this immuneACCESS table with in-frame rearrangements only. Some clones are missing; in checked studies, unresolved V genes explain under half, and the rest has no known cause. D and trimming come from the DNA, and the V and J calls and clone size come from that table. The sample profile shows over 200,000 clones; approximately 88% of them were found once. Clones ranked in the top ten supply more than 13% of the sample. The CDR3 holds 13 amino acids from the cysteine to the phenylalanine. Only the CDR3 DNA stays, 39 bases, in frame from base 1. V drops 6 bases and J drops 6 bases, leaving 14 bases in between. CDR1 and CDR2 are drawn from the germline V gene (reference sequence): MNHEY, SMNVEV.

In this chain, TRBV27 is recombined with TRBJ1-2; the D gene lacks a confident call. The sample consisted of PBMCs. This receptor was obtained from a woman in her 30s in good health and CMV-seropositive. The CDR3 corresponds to CASRPVAVHGYTF. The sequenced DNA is TGTGCCAGCAGACCTGTGGCAGTCCATGGCTACACCTTC.